Presented here are 21 T cell receptor beta chains from one specimen sequenced in a study of CD8 T cells in ankylosing spondylitis. Study-level findings and limits: Ankylosing spondylitis blood appeared to be characterized by a TCR beta motif of fewer than ten highly homologous variants.

MiXCR, applied by TCRdb to the 5' RACE reads, yields one record per CDR3 protein. The table has about 340,000 distinct CDR3 sequences, around 7.6% seen once. No antigens are known for them. What was sequenced was blood, either unsorted or a sorted T cell fraction (not recorded which). The receptors were sampled from a male donor with ankylosing spondylitis.

The chain combines TRBV4-3 with TRBJ2-1; 8 bases agree with TRBD2. Germline CDR1 reads LGHNA; CDR2 reads YSLEER. This CDR3 region has 17 residues. V was pared by 0 bases and J by 9 bases, with 13 bases of the junction left unmatched. The CDR3, as DNA: TGCGCCAGCAGCCAAGATGTTGGAGGAGCGGGAGAGGGTGAGCAGTTCTTC. This encodes CASSQDVGGAGEGEQFF.

This clonotype was recorded a few times. The chain carries TRBV12-3 or TRBV12-4 and TRBJ2-7; TRBD1 matches 7 bases. The CDR3 runs to 15 residues. Losses at the gene ends were 6 bases for V and 2 bases for J; bases not matched to a gene: 10. The CDR3 DNA sequence: TGTGCCAGCAGCCAAAGGACAGGTGTAACCTACGAGCAGTACTTC. This codes for CASSQRTGVTYEQYF.

This clonotype was counted ten times or more. The CDR3 region has the DNA TGTGCCAGCAGTCCTCCCAGGGGTCCCCCCAGACAGGGGATAGCCGGGGAGCTGTTTTTT. Amino acid sequence: CASSPPRGPPRQGIAGELFF. This chain joins TRBV28 and TRBJ2-2, with 8 bases lining up with TRBD1. Germline loops: CDR1 MDHEN, CDR2 SYDVKM. The trim removed 5 bases at V and 6 bases at J, leaving 23 bases unmatched. The CDR3 length is 20 residues.

This clonotype was seen at least ten times. CDR3 loop: CSVGMLAGLYNEQFF. DNA for the CDR3: TGCAGCGTTGGAATGCTAGCGGGGCTGTACAATGAGCAGTTCTTC. V gene TRBV29-1 combines with J gene TRBJ2-1; TRBD2 agrees at 9 bases. This CDR3 region has 15 residues. CDR1 SQVTM and CDR2 ANQGSEA come from the germline V gene. J lost 4 bases, V lost 4 bases, and 8 bases had no gene match.

The chain uses TRBV29-1 and TRBJ2-1, with D possibly matching TRBD2 (7 bases). Looked up from germline, CDR1 is SQVTM and CDR2 is ANQGSEA. The V end was cut by 3 bases, the J end by 10 bases, with 16 bases between. This CDR3 spans 13 amino acids. In nucleotides, the CDR3 is TGCAGCGTTGAGGTGGGAGGGGGGGCGGAGCAGTTCTTC. Encoded protein: CSVEVGGGAEQFF.

This clonotype was seen only a few times. CDR3 sequence: CASSFFSVNYNEQFF. CDR3 DNA sequence: TGTGCCAGCAGCTTTTTTAGCGTGAATTACAATGAGCAGTTCTTC. V and J are TRBV11-3 and TRBJ2-1; a weak D match, TRBD2 (5 bases). Trimming took off 3 bases at V and 4 bases at J, with 13 bases between the two ends. This CDR3 region has 15 residues. The V gene's germline CDR1 is SGHNT and CDR2 YENEEA.

This clonotype was seen a handful of times. This chain connects TRBV12-3 or TRBV12-4 to TRBJ2-2, with 9 positions matching TRBD1. The CDR3 spans 16 residues. The V and J ends lost 3 bases and 4 bases, in that order; junction bases with no gene match: 6. The CDR3 here is CASSFGGQGGTGELFF. The CDR3 nucleotides are TGTGCCAGCAGTTTCGGGGGACAGGGCGGCACCGGGGAGCTGTTTTTT.

This clonotype was seen many times. This sequence joins TRBV15 and TRBJ2-1; TRBD2 agrees at 9 bases. Germline V gives CDR1 LNHNV, CDR2 YYDKDF (reference sequence). V gave up 5 bases and J gave up 5 bases; unmatched junction bases: 10. This CDR3 contains 16 residues. In DNA, the CDR3 is TGTGCCACCAGCGATAATAGCGGGAGTTTCCACAATGAGCAGTTCTTC. It codes for CATSDNSGSFHNEQFF.

This clonotype was detected many times. This chain connects TRBV2 to TRBJ1-5; maybe TRBD1 (5 bases). Trimming left V 8 bases short and J 0 bases short, with 11 bases between. The CDR3 runs 14 residues. The germline gives CDR1 SNHLY, CDR2 FYNNEI. DNA for the CDR3: TGTGCCAGCCAGGGACCCTATAGCAATCAGCCCCAGCATTTT. Translation gives CASQGPYSNQPQHF.

This chain uses TRBV9 with TRBJ2-7, with 11 bases that match TRBD2. This CDR3 spans 18 amino acids. Germline CDR1 is SGDLS and CDR2 is YYNGEE. The V segment lost 1 base and the J segment 1 base; nucleotides outside the gene matches: 10. CDR3 DNA: TGTGCCAGCAGCGTAAACTCCGGGACTAGCGGTGGTTCCTACGAGCAGTACTTC. It is translated as CASSVNSGTSGGSYEQYF.

This chain joins TRBV29-1 and TRBJ1-2; no definite D call. CDR3 length: 12 residues. Germline assignment: CDR1 SQVTM and CDR2 ANQGSEA. The CDR3 sequence: CRAQRGAYGYTF. The DNA for the CDR3 is TGCAGAGCCCAACGGGGAGCTTATGGCTACACCTTC.

This clonotype was picked up many times. This rearrangement joins TRBV7-2 to TRBJ1-1; tentative D call: TRBD1 (6 bases). CDR3 size: 15 residues. Germline loops: CDR1 SGHTA, CDR2 FQGNSA. Trimming took 1 base from V and 4 from J, leaving 13 bases between them. CDR3 sequence (DNA): TGTGCCAGCAGCTTAGTTTCCGGGGGCAGCACTGAAGCTTTCTTT. This gives the protein CASSLVSGGSTEAFF. The entire variable domain, with the rest obtained from reference TRBV7-2 and TRBJ1-1, is as follows: GAGVSQSPSNKVTEKGKDVELRCDPISGHTALYWYRQSLGQGLEFLIYFQGNSAPDKSGLPSDRFSAERTGGSVSTLTIQRTQQEDSAVYLCASSLVSGGSTEAFFGQGTRLTVV.

In its sample, this clonotype was seen a few times. The gene calls are TRBV28 and TRBJ2-7; a weak D match, TRBD1 (7 bases). Germline CDR1 reads MDHEN; CDR2 reads SYDVKM. This CDR3 has 16 amino acids. V shed 4 bases and J shed 0 bases, with 16 bases lying between them. The CDR3 nucleotides are TGTGCCAGCAGTTACCCCCAGGGGGGCCCCTCCTACGAGCAGTACTTC. It specifies CASSYPQGGPSYEQYF.

The chain employs TRBV27 and TRBJ2-1, with TRBD1 identical over 9 bases. V lost 8 bases to trimming and J lost 7 bases; unmatched junction nucleotides: 9. CDR3 length equals 14 residues. CDR1 and CDR2 (germline): MNHEY, SMNVEV (reference sequence). The CDR3 is CASSRDRVGNEQFF. The CDR3 bases are TGTGCCAGCTCCCGGGACAGGGTCGGTAATGAGCAGTTCTTC.

The sample holds a few counts of this clonotype. This CDR3 reads CASSLVPTGTSVNTEAFF. The CDR3 nucleotides read TGCGCCAGCAGCTTGGTTCCCACAGGGACCTCCGTGAACACTGAAGCTTTCTTT. The V gene is TRBV5-1, the J gene TRBJ1-1, with D perhaps TRBD1 (6 bases). The CDR3 sequence is 18 residues long. Germline V gene sequence: CDR1 SGHRS, CDR2 YFSETQ. Trimming pared 0 bases from V and 0 bases from J, leaving 18 bases between.

This clonotype was counted many times. The chain carries TRBV19 and TRBJ1-5, with D perhaps TRBD1 (5 bases). Trimming removed 4 bases from V and 3 bases from J, with 13 bases in between. The germline gives CDR1 LNHDA, CDR2 SQIVND (reference sequence). This CDR3 contains 15 residues. CDR3 coding DNA: TGTGCCAGTAGTAGCAGGGATCAGTTCAATCAGCCCCAGCATTTT. Its protein product is CASSSRDQFNQPQHF. The full variable domain, in which reference TRBV19 and TRBJ1-5 provide the parts outside the CDR3, is DGGITQSPKYLFRKEGQNVTLSCEQNLNHDAMYWYRQDPGQGLRLIYYSQIVNDFQKGDIAEGYSVSREKKESFPLTVTSAQKNPTAFYLCASSSRDQFNQPQHFGDGTRLSIL.

In its sample, this clonotype was seen a few times. The genes are TRBV4-1 and TRBJ1-1, with a possible D match to TRBD1 (5 bases). V was trimmed by 1 base and J by 5 bases, leaving 23 bases between them. This CDR3 has 18 amino acids. CDR1 is MGHRA, CDR2 YSYEKL, per germline. In DNA, the CDR3 is TGCGCCAGCAGCCAAGGAGGGGCGGTTGGGGACGTGGGAACTGAAGCTTTCTTT. Amino acid sequence: CASSQGGAVGDVGTEAFF.

This clonotype was seen a handful of times. This chain joins TRBV24-1 and TRBJ1-1, with 7 bases fitting TRBD1. The germline CDR1 and CDR2 sequences are KGHDR and SFDVKD. This CDR3 has 12 residues. J lost 7 bases, V lost 5 bases, and 3 bases had no gene match. DNA for the CDR3: TGTGCCACCAGTGGGGACAGCTATGAAGCTTTCTTT. It is translated as CATSGDSYEAFF.

This clonotype was counted between two and nine times. J is TRBJ2-5 and V is TRBV12-3 or TRBV12-4, with 7 bases that match TRBD1. The CDR3 runs to 15 residues. V dropped 3 bases and J dropped 5; count of bases not matched to a gene: 9. In DNA, the CDR3 is TGTGCCAGCAGTTTTCAGCAGGGGGTGAGGGAGACCCAGTACTTC. Amino acid sequence: CASSFQQGVRETQYF.

Only a few counts were recorded for this clonotype. The chain links TRBV11-3 to TRBJ2-6, with D possibly matching TRBD2 (5 bases). V dropped 1 base and J dropped 4 bases, with 11 bases sitting between them. Germline CDR1 is SGHNT and CDR2 is YENEEA. This CDR3 contains 16 residues. CDR3 amino acids: CASSLGGLGGANVLTF. The CDR3 DNA is TGTGCCAGCAGCTTAGGAGGGCTTGGCGGGGCCAACGTCCTGACTTTC.

The sample holds many counts of this clonotype. The chain uses TRBV5-1 and TRBJ2-3; 8 nucleotides line up with TRBD1. V shed 2 bases, J shed 6 bases, and the junction held 8 bases outside the gene matches. CDR3 length equals 15 residues. In germline, CDR1 is SGHRS, CDR2 YFSETQ. CDR3 coding DNA: TGCGCCAGCAGCTTTTTCCTGGACAGGGTTGATACGCAGTATTTT. Protein: CASSFFLDRVDTQYF.